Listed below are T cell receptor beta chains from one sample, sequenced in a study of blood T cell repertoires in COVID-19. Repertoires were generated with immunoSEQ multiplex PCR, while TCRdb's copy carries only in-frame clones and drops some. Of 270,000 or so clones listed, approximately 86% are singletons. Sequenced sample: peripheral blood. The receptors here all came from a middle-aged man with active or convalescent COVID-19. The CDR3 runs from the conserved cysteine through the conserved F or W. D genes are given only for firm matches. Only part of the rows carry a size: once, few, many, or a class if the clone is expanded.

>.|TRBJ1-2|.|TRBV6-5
CASSHPLTRPGSYTF
TGTGCCAGCAGTCACCCCCTAACGAGGCCGGGGAGCTACACCTTC
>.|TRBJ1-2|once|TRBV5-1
CASSLAAAEGGYTF
TGCGCCAGCAGCTTGGCCGCGGCGGAGGGGGGCTACACCTTC
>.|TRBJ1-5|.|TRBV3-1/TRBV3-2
CASSQDSRNQPQHF
TGTGCCAGCAGCCAAGATTCCAGAAATCAGCCCCAGCATTTT
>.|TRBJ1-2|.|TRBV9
CASSAARQSYGYTF
TGTGCCAGCAGCGCAGCCCGACAGTCCTATGGCTACACCTTC
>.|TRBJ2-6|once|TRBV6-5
CASSQTGSGANVLTF
TGTGCCAGCAGTCAAACAGGGTCTGGGGCCAACGTCCTGACTTTC
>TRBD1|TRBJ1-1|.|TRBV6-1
CASSEQDRDEAFF
TGTGCCAGCAGTGAGCAAGACAGGGATGAAGCTTTCTTT
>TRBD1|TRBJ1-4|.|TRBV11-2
CASSSRTGAGKLFF
TGTGCCAGCAGCTCACGGACAGGGGCCGGGAAACTGTTTTTT
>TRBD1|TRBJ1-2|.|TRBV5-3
CARSLRDRTRIDYGYTF
TGTGCCAGAAGCTTGAGGGACAGGACTCGCATAGACTATGGCTACACCTTC
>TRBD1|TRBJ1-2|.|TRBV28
CASSMDRFYGYTF
TGTGCCAGCAGCATGGACAGGTTCTATGGCTACACCTTC
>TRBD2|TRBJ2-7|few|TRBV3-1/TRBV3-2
CASSQSGRGYYEQYF
TGTGCCAGCAGCCAGAGCGGGAGAGGGTATTACGAGCAGTACTTC
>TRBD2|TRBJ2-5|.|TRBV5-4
CASSPQRASGGGETQYF
TGTGCCAGCAGCCCTCAACGGGCTAGCGGGGGTGGAGAGACCCAGTACTTC
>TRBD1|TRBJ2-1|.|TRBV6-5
CASNAGTGSYNEQFF
TGTGCCAGCAATGCCGGGACAGGCTCCTACAATGAGCAGTTCTTC
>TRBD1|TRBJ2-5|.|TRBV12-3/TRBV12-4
CASRRQGTETQYF
TGTGCCAGCAGAAGACAGGGAACGGAGACCCAGTACTTC
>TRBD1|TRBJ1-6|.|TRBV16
CASSLGQAGSYNSPLHF
TGTGCCAGCAGCCTAGGACAGGCCGGGTCCTATAATTCACCCCTCCACTTT
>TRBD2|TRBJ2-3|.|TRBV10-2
CASSESKLAGVPDTQYF
TGCGCCAGCAGTGAGTCGAAACTAGCGGGAGTACCAGATACGCAGTATTTT
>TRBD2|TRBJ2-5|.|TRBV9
CASSSPRGGNTKTQYF
TGTGCCAGCAGCTCCCCCCGGGGGGGTAATACAAAGACCCAGTACTTC
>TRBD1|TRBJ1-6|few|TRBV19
CASSTDRIDSPLHF
TGTGCCAGTAGTACGGACAGGATAGATTCACCCCTCCACTTT
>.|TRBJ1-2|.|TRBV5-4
CASSFILGGDYGYTF
TGTGCCAGCAGCTTTATCTTGGGGGGGGACTATGGCTACACCTTC
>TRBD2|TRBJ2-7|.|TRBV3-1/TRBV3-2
CASSPTSEGVEQYF
TGTGCCAGCAGCCCGACTAGCGAAGGGGTCGAGCAGTACTTC
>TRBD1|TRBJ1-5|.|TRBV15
CATSRQGAHQPQHF
TGTGCCACCAGCAGACAGGGGGCACATCAGCCCCAGCATTTT